This section outlines one T cell receptor (beta chain) sequence together with its context. As yet, its antigen is unknown. Trimming left V 2 bases short and J 3 bases short, with 10 bases between. The germline V gene encodes CDR1 MNHNY and CDR2 SVGAGI (reference sequence). The CDR3 runs to 14 residues. The record originates from a study of cytomegalovirus exposure and HLA in healthy donors. 60 Vbeta and 13 Jbeta primers were used in PCR. Clones were read by immunoSEQ multiplex PCR, and TCRdb kept only the in-frame ones, dropping some. The profile shows approximately 69,000 clones, roughly 72% of them singletons. Findings and caveats of the study: In a later analysis, DRB1 alleles had the most associated TCRs; HLA-C alleles the fewest.

The sequenced sample consisted of PBMCs. This receptor was taken from a woman in her twenties or thirties in good health and CMV-seropositive. This chain uses TRBV6-6 with TRBJ1-1; no definite D call. This chain's CDR3 is CASSYEGLYTEAFF. The CDR3 coding sequence is TGTGCCAGCAGTTACGAAGGACTGTACACTGAAGCTTTCTTT.